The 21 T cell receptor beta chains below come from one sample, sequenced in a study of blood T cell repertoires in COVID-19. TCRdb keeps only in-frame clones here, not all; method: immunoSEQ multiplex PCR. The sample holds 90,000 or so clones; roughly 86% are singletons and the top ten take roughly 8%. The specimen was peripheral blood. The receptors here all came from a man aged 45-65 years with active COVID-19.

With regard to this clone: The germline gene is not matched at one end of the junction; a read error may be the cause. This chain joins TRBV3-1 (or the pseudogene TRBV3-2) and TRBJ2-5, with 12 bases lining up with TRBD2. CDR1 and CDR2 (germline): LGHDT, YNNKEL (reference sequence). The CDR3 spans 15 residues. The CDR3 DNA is TGTGCCAGCAGCAAAGAGGGACTAGCGGGAGAGACCCAGTACTTC. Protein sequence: CASSKEGLAGETQYF.

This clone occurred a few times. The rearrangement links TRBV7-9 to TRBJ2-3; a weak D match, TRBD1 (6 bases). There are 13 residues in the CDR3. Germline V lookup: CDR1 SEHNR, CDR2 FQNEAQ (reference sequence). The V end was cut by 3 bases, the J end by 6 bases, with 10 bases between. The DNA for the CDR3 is TGTGCCAGCAGCTTGTCCGGACAGGATACGCAGTATTTT. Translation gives CASSLSGQDTQYF.

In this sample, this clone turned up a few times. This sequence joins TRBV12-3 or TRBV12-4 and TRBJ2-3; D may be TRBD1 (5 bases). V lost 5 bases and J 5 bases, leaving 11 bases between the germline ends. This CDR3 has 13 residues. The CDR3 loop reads CASSQGLGDTQYF. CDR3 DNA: TGTGCCAGCAGTCAGGGATTGGGAGATACGCAGTATTTT.

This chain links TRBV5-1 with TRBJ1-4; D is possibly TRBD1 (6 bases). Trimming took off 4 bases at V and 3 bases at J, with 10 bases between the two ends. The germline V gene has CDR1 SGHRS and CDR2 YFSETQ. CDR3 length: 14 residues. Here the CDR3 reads CASSTGQPNEKLFF. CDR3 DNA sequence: TGCGCCAGCAGCACGGGACAACCTAATGAAAAACTGTTTTTT. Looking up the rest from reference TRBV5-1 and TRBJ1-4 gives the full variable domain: KAGVTQTPRYLIKTRGQQVTLSCSPISGHRSVSWYQQTPGQGLQFLFEYFSETQRNKGNFPGRFSGRQFSNSRSEMNVSTLELGDSALYLCASSTGQPNEKLFFGSGTQLSVL.

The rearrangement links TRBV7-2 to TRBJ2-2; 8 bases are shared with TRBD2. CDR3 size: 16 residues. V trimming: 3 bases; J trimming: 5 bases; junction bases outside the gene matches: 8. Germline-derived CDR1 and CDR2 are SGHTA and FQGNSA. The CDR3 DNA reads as TGTGCCAGCAGCTTTAGGGCGGGAGGAGGTACCGGGGAGCTGTTTTTT. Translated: CASSFRAGGGTGELFF.

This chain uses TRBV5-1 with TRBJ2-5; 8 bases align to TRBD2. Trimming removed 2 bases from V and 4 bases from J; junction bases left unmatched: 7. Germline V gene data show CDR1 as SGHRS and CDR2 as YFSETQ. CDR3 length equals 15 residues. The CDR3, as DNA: TGCGCCAGCAGCTTAGGGACTAGTGGTCCAGAGACCCAGTACTTC. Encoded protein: CASSLGTSGPETQYF. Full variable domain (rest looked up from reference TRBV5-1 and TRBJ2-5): KAGVTQTPRYLIKTRGQQVTLSCSPISGHRSVSWYQQTPGQGLQFLFEYFSETQRNKGNFPGRFSGRQFSNSRSEMNVSTLELGDSALYLCASSLGTSGPETQYFGPGTRLLVL.

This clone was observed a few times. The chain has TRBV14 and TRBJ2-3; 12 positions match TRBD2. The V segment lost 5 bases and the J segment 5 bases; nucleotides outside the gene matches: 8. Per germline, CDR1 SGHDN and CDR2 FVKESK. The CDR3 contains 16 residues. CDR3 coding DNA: TGTGCCAGCAGCAGACTAGCGGGGGCCGAGGGAGATACGCAGTATTTT. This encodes CASSRLAGAEGDTQYF.

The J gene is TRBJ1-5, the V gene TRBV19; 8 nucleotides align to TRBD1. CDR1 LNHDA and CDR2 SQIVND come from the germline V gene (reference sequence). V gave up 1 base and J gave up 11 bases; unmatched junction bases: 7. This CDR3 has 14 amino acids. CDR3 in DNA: TGTGCCAGTAGTATAGCAGGGGGCCCGATAACCCAGCATTTT. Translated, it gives CASSIAGGPITQHF. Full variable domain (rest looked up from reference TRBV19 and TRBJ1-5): DGGITQSPKYLFRKEGQNVTLSCEQNLNHDAMYWYRQDPGQGLRLIYYSQIVNDFQKGDIAEGYSVSREKKESFPLTVTSAQKNPTAFYLCASSIAGGPITQHFGDGTRLSIL.

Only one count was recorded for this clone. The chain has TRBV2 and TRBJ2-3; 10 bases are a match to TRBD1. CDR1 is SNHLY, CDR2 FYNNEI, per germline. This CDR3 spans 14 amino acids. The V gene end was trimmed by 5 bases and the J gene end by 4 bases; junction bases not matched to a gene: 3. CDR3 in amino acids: CASSQTGGADTQYF. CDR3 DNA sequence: TGTGCCAGCAGTCAGACAGGGGGCGCAGATACGCAGTATTTT.

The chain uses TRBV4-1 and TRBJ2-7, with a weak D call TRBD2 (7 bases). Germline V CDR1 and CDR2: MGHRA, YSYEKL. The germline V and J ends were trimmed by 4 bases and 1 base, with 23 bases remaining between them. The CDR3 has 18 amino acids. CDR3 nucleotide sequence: TGCGCCAGCAGCCCGTCCTGGACCGCGGGGGCGCCGTCCTACGAGCAGTACTTC. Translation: CASSPSWTAGAPSYEQYF.

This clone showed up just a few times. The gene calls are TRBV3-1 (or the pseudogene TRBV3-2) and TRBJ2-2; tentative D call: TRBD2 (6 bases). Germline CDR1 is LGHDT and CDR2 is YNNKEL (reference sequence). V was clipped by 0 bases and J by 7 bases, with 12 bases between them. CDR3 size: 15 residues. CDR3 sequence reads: CASSQDQAGVGELFF. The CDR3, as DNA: TGTGCCAGCAGCCAAGATCAAGCGGGTGTCGGGGAGCTGTTTTTT.

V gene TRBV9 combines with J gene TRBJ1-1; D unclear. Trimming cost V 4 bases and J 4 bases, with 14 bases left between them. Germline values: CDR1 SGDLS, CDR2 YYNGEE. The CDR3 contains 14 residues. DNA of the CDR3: TGTGCCAGCAGCTCAACCGGGGAAGGCACTGAAGCTTTCTTT. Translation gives CASSSTGEGTEAFF.

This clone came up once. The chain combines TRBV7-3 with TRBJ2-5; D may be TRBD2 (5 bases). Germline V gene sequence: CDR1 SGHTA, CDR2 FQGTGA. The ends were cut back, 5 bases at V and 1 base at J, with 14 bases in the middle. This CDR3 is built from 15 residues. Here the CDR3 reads CASSRFPGSQETQYF. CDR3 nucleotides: TGTGCCAGCAGCCGTTTCCCGGGGTCCCAAGAGACCCAGTACTTC.

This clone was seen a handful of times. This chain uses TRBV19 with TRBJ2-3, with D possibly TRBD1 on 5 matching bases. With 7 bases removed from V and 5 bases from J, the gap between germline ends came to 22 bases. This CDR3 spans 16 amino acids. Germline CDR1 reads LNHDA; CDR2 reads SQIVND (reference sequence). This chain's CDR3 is CASTLSALRTGDTQYF. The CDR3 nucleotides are TGTGCCAGTACCCTCTCGGCCCTCCGAACAGGAGATACGCAGTATTTT. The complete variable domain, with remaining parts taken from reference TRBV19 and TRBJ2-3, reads DGGITQSPKYLFRKEGQNVTLSCEQNLNHDAMYWYRQDPGQGLRLIYYSQIVNDFQKGDIAEGYSVSREKKESFPLTVTSAQKNPTAFYLCASTLSALRTGDTQYFGPGTRLTVL.

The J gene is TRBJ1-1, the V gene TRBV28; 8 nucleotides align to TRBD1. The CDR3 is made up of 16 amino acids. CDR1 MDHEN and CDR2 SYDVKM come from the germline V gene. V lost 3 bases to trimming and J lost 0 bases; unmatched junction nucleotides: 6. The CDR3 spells CASSLLGQGMNTEAFF. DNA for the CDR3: TGTGCCAGCAGTTTGCTAGGACAGGGAATGAACACTGAAGCTTTCTTT.

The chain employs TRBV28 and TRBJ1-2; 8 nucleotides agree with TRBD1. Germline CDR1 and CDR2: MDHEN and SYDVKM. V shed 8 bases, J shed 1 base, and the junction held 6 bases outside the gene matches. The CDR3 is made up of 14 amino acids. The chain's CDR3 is CASRRQGINYGYTF. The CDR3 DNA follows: TGTGCCAGCCGCCGACAGGGGATTAACTATGGCTACACCTTC.

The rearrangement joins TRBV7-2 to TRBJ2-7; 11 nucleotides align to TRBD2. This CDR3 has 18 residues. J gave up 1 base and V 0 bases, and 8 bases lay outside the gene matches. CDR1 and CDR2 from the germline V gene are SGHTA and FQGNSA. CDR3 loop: CASSLARGLAGLSYEQYF. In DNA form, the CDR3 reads TGTGCCAGCAGCTTAGCCCGAGGACTAGCGGGCCTTTCCTACGAGCAGTACTTC.

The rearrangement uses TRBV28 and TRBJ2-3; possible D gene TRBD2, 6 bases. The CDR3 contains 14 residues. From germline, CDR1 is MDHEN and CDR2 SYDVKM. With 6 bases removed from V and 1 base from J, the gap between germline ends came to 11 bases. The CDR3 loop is CASSGSGRTDTQYF. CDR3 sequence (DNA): TGTGCCAGCAGCGGTAGCGGTCGCACAGATACGCAGTATTTT.

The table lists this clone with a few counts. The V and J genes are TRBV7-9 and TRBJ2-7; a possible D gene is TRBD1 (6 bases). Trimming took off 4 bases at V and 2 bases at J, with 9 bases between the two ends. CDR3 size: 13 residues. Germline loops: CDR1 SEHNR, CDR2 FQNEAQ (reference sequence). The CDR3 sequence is CASSSQGTYEQYF. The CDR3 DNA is TGTGCCAGCAGCTCCCAGGGGACCTACGAGCAGTACTTC.

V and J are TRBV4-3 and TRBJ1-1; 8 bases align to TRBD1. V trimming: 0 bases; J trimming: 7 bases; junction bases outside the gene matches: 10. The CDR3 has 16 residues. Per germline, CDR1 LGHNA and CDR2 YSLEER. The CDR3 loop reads CASSQDQMARGLEAFF. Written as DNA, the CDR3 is TGCGCCAGCAGCCAAGATCAGATGGCCAGGGGGCTTGAAGCTTTCTTT.

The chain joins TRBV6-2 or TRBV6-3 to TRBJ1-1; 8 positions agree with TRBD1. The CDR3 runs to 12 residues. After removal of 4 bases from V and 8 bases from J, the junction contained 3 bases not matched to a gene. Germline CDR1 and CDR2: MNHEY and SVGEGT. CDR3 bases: TGTGCCAGCAGTTTCCGGACAGGGGAAGCTTTCTTT. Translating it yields CASSFRTGEAFF.